The rows below give T cell receptor beta chains drawn from one sample of a study of blood T cell repertoires in COVID-19. TCRdb's table, derived via immunoSEQ multiplex PCR, lists solely in-frame clones and lacks some. Of tens of thousands of clones in the sample, approximately 91% were seen once. Sequenced input: peripheral blood. The source is a human donor in a cohort sampled during active COVID-19. The donor label of this sample is uncertain. The CDR3 runs from the conserved cysteine through the conserved F or W. A D gene is named only where the DNA matches it firmly. The size field is filled for only some rows; it gives once, few, many or a size class.

J	D	V	size	DNA	CDR3
TRBJ2-3	TRBD1	TRBV28	NA	TGTGCCAGCAGTTTATTCGGTGAGACAGGGGAAGAAGTAGCGGGCACAGATACGCAGTATTTT	CASSLFGETGEEVAGTDTQYF
TRBJ2-2	NA	TRBV6-5	NA	TGTGCCAGCAGATGGGCGCGGGAGAACACCGGGGAGCTGTTTTTT	CASRWARENTGELFF
TRBJ2-7	TRBD1	TRBV6-6	NA	TGTGCCAGCAGCCCGGACAGGGGGCGCACCTACGAGCAGTACTTC	CASSPDRGRTYEQYF
TRBJ1-5	TRBD1	TRBV5-1	NA	TGCGCCAGCAGCACGGGACAGATCAATCAGCCCCAGCATTTT	CASSTGQINQPQHF
TRBJ1-6	TRBD1	TRBV10-3	NA	TGTGCCACCGCAGGGGGGTTTAATTCACCCCTCCACTTT	CATAGGFNSPLHF
TRBJ1-4	NA	TRBV5-5	few	TGTGCCAGCAGCCCACACGGGGGGGGCGCCACTAATGAAAAACTGTTTTTT	CASSPHGGGATNEKLFF
TRBJ1-5	TRBD1	TRBV28	NA	TGTGCCAGCAGGGAAACAGGGGGCTATAGCAATCAGCCCCAGCATTTT	CASRETGGYSNQPQHF
TRBJ2-3	NA	TRBV2	NA	TGTGCCAGCAGTGTTACCCGGTCGCGGGGACGCACAGATACGCAGTATTTT	CASSVTRSRGRTDTQYF
TRBJ2-2	TRBD2	TRBV7-3	NA	TGTGCCAGCAGCACATCGGGAGGGCGGGGCACCGGGGAGCTGTTTTTT	CASSTSGGRGTGELFF
TRBJ1-2	NA	TRBV10-3	once	TGTGCCATCAGCCCAGGGCCCTATGGCTACACCTTC	CAISPGPYGYTF
TRBJ2-7	NA	TRBV5-1	NA	TGCGCCAGCAGCTTGGACACCGATACCGAGCAGTACTTC	CASSLDTDTEQYF
TRBJ2-7	TRBD2	TRBV4-1	NA	TGCGCCAGCAGCCAAGAGGCGGGAGATTTGTACGAGCAGTACTTC	CASSQEAGDLYEQYF
TRBJ2-1	TRBD2	TRBV5-1	NA	TGCGCCAGCGAGGAGGTAGCGGGCCCTTACCGATATGAGCAGTTCTTC	CASEEVAGPYRYEQFF
TRBJ2-4	TRBD2	TRBV2	NA	TGTGCCAGCAGTCCAGGACTAGCGTCAAACATTCAGTACTTC	CASSPGLASNIQYF
TRBJ2-3	NA	TRBV5-1	NA	TGCGCCAGCAGCTTGGTTATGGGAGAGGGCGGTACGCAGTATTTT	CASSLVMGEGGTQYF
TRBJ2-1	TRBD2	TRBV29-1	NA	TGCAGCGTTGAAAAATTAGCGGGTGGGAATGAGCAGTTCTTC	CSVEKLAGGNEQFF
TRBJ2-5	NA	TRBV6-6	NA	TGTGCCAGCAGTTACTACCTCAGGGGCTCCGAAGAGACCCAGTACTTC	CASSYYLRGSEETQYF
TRBJ2-5	TRBD2	TRBV11-3	NA	TGTGCCAGCAGCCCGCGACTAGCGGGAAGACGGGTCGCAGAGACCCAGTACTTC	CASSPRLAGRRVAETQYF
TRBJ2-5	NA	TRBV11-3	NA	TGTGCCAGCCATAGAGATCAAGAGACCCAGTACTTC	CASHRDQETQYF
TRBJ2-2	TRBD2	TRBV30	few	TGTGCCTGGGTTGGGACTAGCGTTACCGGGGAGCTGTTTTTT	CAWVGTSVTGELFF
TRBJ2-3	NA	TRBV3-1/TRBV3-2	NA	TGTGCCAGCAGCCGCCTGGGGCCCCGGGCATATGGCACAGATACGCAGTATTTT	CASSRLGPRAYGTDTQYF
TRBJ2-5	TRBD2	TRBV15	NA	TGTGCCACCACTCCGGGACTAGCAGAAGAGACCCAGTACTTC	CATTPGLAEETQYF
TRBJ2-3	NA	TRBV6-5	NA	TGTGCCAGCAGTCGGACAGTTGGTACGCAGTATTTT	CASSRTVGTQYF
TRBJ2-7	NA	TRBV2	NA	TGTGCCAGCAGTGTAGTCCCCTACGAGCAGTACTTC	CASSVVPYEQYF
TRBJ2-1	TRBD2	TRBV11-3	NA	TGTGCCAGCAGCTCGGGAGGGAGGTCCTACAATGAGCAGTTCTTC	CASSSGGRSYNEQFF
TRBJ2-6	TRBD1	TRBV19	NA	TGTGCCAGTAGGGGGCCGGGACAGTCCTCTGGGGCCAACGTCCTGACTTTC	CASRGPGQSSGANVLTF
TRBJ2-5	NA	TRBV2	NA	TGTGCCAGCAGTGAAGAGGGGGAAGAGACCCAGTACTTC	CASSEEGEETQYF
TRBJ2-5	TRBD2	TRBV29-1	NA	TGCAGCGTCGAGTCCGGGACTAGCGGGATACAAGAGACCCAGTACTTC	CSVESGTSGIQETQYF
TRBJ2-7	TRBD2	TRBV5-8	few	TGTGCCAGCAGGGGACTAGCGGGAGCTTACGAGCAGTACTTC	CASRGLAGAYEQYF
TRBJ1-2	TRBD1	TRBV5-5	NA	TGTGCCAGCAGCTTTAGGTCCGGGACAGCTTTTAACTATGGCTACACCTTC	CASSFRSGTAFNYGYTF
TRBJ2-1	TRBD2	TRBV7-2	NA	TGTGCCAGCAGCTTTTCGGGACTAGCGGGAACAGGGCAGTTCTTC	CASSFSGLAGTGQFF
TRBJ1-3	NA	TRBV3-1/TRBV3-2	NA	TGTGCCAGCAGCCCACAGGGACCGATGAGCTCTGGAAACACCATATATTTT	CASSPQGPMSSGNTIYF
TRBJ2-4	NA	TRBV5-1	NA	TGCGCCAGCAGCTCCGGACTAGGGGGAAACATTCAGTACTTC	CASSSGLGGNIQYF
TRBJ2-5	NA	TRBV5-1	once	TGCGCCAGCAGCTTGGGTAATAGCGGCAAACAAGAGACCCAGTACTTC	CASSLGNSGKQETQYF
TRBJ2-3	TRBD2	TRBV29-1	NA	TGCAGCGCCCGCGGGAGCTCAAGGGGCACAGATACGCAGTATTTT	CSARGSSRGTDTQYF
TRBJ2-7	TRBD1	TRBV5-1	NA	TGCGCCAGCAGCTTCGGACAGGGGAACTCCTACGAGCAGTACTTC	CASSFGQGNSYEQYF
TRBJ1-1	NA	TRBV27	few	TGTGCCAGCAGTTTAAACAGTATGAACACTGAAGCTTTCTTT	CASSLNSMNTEAFF
TRBJ2-5	NA	TRBV27	NA	TGTGCCAGCAGTTTAGGTAACGGGGAAGAGACCCAGTACTTC	CASSLGNGEETQYF
TRBJ2-1	TRBD2	TRBV5-1	NA	TGCGCCAGCAGCGCACTAGCGGGAGGGGGCAATGAGCAGTTCTTC	CASSALAGGGNEQFF
TRBJ1-5	NA	TRBV6-1	NA	TGTGCCAGCAGTGAACGGCGGAACAATCAGCCCCAGCATTTT	CASSERRNNQPQHF